These 2 T cell receptor beta chains were sequenced from one sample in a study of Graves' ophthalmopathy and Graves' hyperthyroidism. RNA transcripts served as template for amplifying TCR beta CDR3 sequences. First-round RT-PCR with HTBI primers preceded a second-round multiplex PCR. Each CDR3 protein gets one entry after TCRdb re-called the multiplex PCR reads with MiXCR. The sample includes approximately 700,000 distinct CDR3 sequences, about 40% of them seen just once. Sequencing was done on a sample of peripheral blood. The receptors were sampled from an adult man with Graves' ophthalmopathy.

The CDR3 DNA reads as TGTGCCAGCAGTCATGCCCTCAGGGGTGAAAACGAGCAGTACTTC. Translation: CASSHALRGENEQYF. The chain couples TRBV9 to TRBJ2-7; possibly TRBD1 for D (6 bases). CDR1 and CDR2 (germline): SGDLS, YYNGEE. This CDR3 is built from 15 residues. V was shortened by 5 bases and J by 5 bases, with 20 bases between the two germline ends.

The chain joins TRBV9 to TRBJ1-1; D is perhaps TRBD1 (6 bases). The CDR3 length is 14 residues. Trimming removed 4 bases at V and 6 bases at J, with 16 bases between. The germline gives CDR1 SGDLS, CDR2 YYNGEE. This chain's CDR3 is CASSTGTTGSEAFF. CDR3 DNA sequence: TGTGCCAGCAGCACCGGGACAACGGGCTCTGAAGCTTTCTTT.